A single sample is the source of the 23 T cell receptor beta chains below, sequenced in a study of molecular identifiers for immune sequencing clone quantification. A single record per CDR3 protein comes from TCRdb applying MiXCR to the PCR reads. The table records 460,000 or so distinct CDR3 sequences, about a quarter of them present only once. Source material: naive CD8+ T cells from blood, with Jurkat cell RNA spiked in. The sample's subset: FACS-sorted CD8+CD4-CCR7+CD45RA+ naive T cells. The receptor set was obtained from a human donor in good health. Some libraries in this study had Jurkat cell RNA spiked in.

Note on this clonotype: Here the CDR3 omits its conserved ending phenylalanine or tryptophan, so a read error is the likely source. The chain carries TRBV24-1 and TRBJ2-1, with 8 bases that match TRBD2. Germline CDR1 is KGHDR and CDR2 is SFDVKD. The CDR3 covers 14 residues. V lost 4 bases and J lost 6; bases outside the gene matches: 4. This chain's CDR3 is CATSENGGGNEQFL. The CDR3 DNA reads TGTGCCACCAGTGAGAACGGGGGGGGCAATGAGCAGTTCCTC.

The rearrangement joins TRBV5-1 to TRBJ2-2; D call uncertain. Germline V gene lookup returns CDR1 SGHRS and CDR2 YFSETQ. The CDR3 totals 13 residues. The V end was cut by 4 bases, the J end by 4 bases, with 8 bases between. The DNA for the CDR3 is TGCGCCAGCAGCGGGCCATCCACCGGGGAGCTGTTTTTT. The encoded protein is CASSGPSTGELFF.

A remark on this clonotype: The germline gene is not matched at one end of the junction; a read error may be the cause. In DNA form, the CDR3 reads TGTGTCAGCAGTCTCAGAGTAATGAGCAATCAGCCCCAGCATTTT. This sequence encodes CVSSLRVMSNQPQHF. The chain carries TRBV28 and TRBJ1-5; the D is unclear. From germline, CDR1 is MDHEN and CDR2 SYDVKM. The CDR3 has 15 amino acids. The complete variable domain, with remaining parts taken from reference TRBV28 and TRBJ1-5, reads DVKVTQSSRYLVKRTGEKVFLECVQDMDHENMFWYRQDPGLGLRLIYFSYDVKMKEKGDIPEGYSVSREKKERFSLILESASTNQTSMYLCVSSLRVMSNQPQHFGDGTRLSIL.

There are many counts of this clonotype. The gene calls are TRBV24-1 and TRBJ2-2; 10 bases are a match to TRBD1. CDR3 size: 16 residues. The J segment lost 5 bases and the V segment lost 4 bases, leaving 6 bases of the junction unmatched. Germline lookup yields CDR1 KGHDR and CDR2 SFDVKD. The CDR3 is CATSDPDRGRTGELFF. As DNA, the CDR3 is TGTGCCACCAGTGACCCCGACAGGGGGCGGACCGGGGAGCTGTTTTTT.

This clonotype occurred many times. The chain recombines TRBV5-6 with TRBJ1-1, with a tentative D call TRBD1 (6 bases). V was cut by 3 bases and J by 4 bases, with 13 bases left in between. CDR3 length: 14 amino acids. Germline CDR1 and CDR2: SGHDT and YYEEEE. The DNA for the CDR3 is TGTGCCAGCAGCTCAGGGGTCTGGTCCACTGAAGCTTTCTTT. Translating gives CASSSGVWSTEAFF. Complete variable domain (other parts from reference TRBV5-6 and TRBJ1-1): DAGVTQSPTHLIKTRGQQVTLRCSPKSGHDTVSWYQQALGQGPQFIFQYYEEEERQRGNFPDRFSGHQFPNYSSELNVNALLLGDSALYLCASSSGVWSTEAFFGQGTRLTVV.

V gene TRBV6-5 combines with J gene TRBJ1-2; D not certain. Per the germline V gene, CDR1 is MNHEY and CDR2 is SVGAGI. V lost 3 bases, J lost 5 bases, and 10 bases lay in between. The CDR3 contains 13 residues. The CDR3 sequence is CASSYQRWYGYTF. The CDR3 bases are TGTGCCAGCAGTTATCAGAGATGGTATGGCTACACCTTC.

The gene calls are TRBV9 and TRBJ2-5; 9 bases match TRBD2. The CDR3 extends over 15 amino acids. Germline V gives CDR1 SGDLS, CDR2 YYNGEE. The V gene end was trimmed by 3 bases and the J gene end by 10 bases; junction bases not matched to a gene: 13. The CDR3 region is CASSAAGTSPRDQYF. The CDR3 DNA reads as TGTGCCAGCAGCGCCGCCGGGACTAGCCCTCGAGACCAGTACTTC. Full variable domain (outside the CDR3, taken from reference TRBV9 and TRBJ2-5): DSGVTQTPKHLITATGQRVTLRCSPRSGDLSVYWYQQSLDQGLQFLIQYYNGEERAKGNILERFSAQQFPDLHSELNLSSLELGDSALYFCASSAAGTSPRDQYFGPGTRLLVL.

The chain's CDR3 is CASGIEGAEAFF. CDR3 bases: TGTGCTAGTGGTATCGAGGGGGCTGAAGCTTTCTTT. The chain joins TRBV12-5 to TRBJ1-1, with D perhaps TRBD1 (6 bases). This CDR3 contains 12 residues. The V and J ends lost 5 bases and 6 bases respectively, with 10 bases between them. CDR1 and CDR2 (germline): LGHNT, FRNRAP.

In the case of this clonotype: Compared with germline, one end of the junction differs, possibly owing to a read error. The chain recombines TRBV2 with TRBJ2-3; possible D gene TRBD1, 5 bases. CDR1 and CDR2 (germline): SNHLY, FYNNEI. This CDR3 has 17 amino acids. The CDR3 nucleotides read TGTGCCAGCAGTGAAGGCGACAGAGAAATGTTCACAGATACGCGGTATTTT. Translation: CASSEGDREMFTDTRYF.

This clonotype was recorded a few times. The chain recombines TRBV30 with TRBJ2-2; D call uncertain. This CDR3 has 14 residues. Trimming took off 0 bases at V and 0 bases at J, with 5 bases between the two ends. From germline, CDR1 is GTSNPN and CDR2 SVGIG (reference sequence). CDR3 residues: CAWSVSANTGELFF. In DNA, the CDR3 is TGTGCCTGGAGTGTATCAGCGAACACCGGGGAGCTGTTTTTT.

This clonotype was found many times. The J gene is TRBJ2-7, the V gene TRBV6-6; no reliable D call. The V end was cut by 2 bases, the J end by 2 bases, with 13 bases between. Germline values: CDR1 MNHNY, CDR2 SVGAGI (reference sequence). This CDR3 region has 15 residues. CDR3 coding DNA: TGTGCCAGCAGTTACGGGGAAGGAAAAACCTACGAGCAGTACTTC. It yields the protein CASSYGEGKTYEQYF.

This clonotype was seen a handful of times. Here the CDR3 reads CASSFLNSGATYEQYF. DNA of the CDR3: TGTGCCAGCAGCTTTCTAAACTCGGGGGCTACCTACGAGCAGTACTTC. The chain links TRBV7-9 to TRBJ2-7; D may be TRBD1 or TRBD2 (6 bases each). Germline values: CDR1 SEHNR, CDR2 FQNEAQ (reference sequence). V lost 3 bases, J lost 2 bases, and 17 bases lay in between. The CDR3 extends over 16 amino acids.

This clonotype was seen more than once but under ten times. The chain uses TRBV29-1 and TRBJ1-1; the D is unclear. The CDR3 extends over 13 amino acids. Germline assignment: CDR1 SQVTM and CDR2 ANQGSEA. Trimming took 3 bases from V and 3 from J, leaving 11 bases between them. The DNA of the CDR3 is TGCAGCGTTGAGGTGGGTGTGGACACTGAAGCTTTCTTT. It codes for CSVEVGVDTEAFF.

The chain carries TRBV27 and TRBJ2-6, with TRBD1 identical over 12 bases. The CDR3 covers 21 residues. Germline V gene sequence: CDR1 MNHEY, CDR2 SMNVEV (reference sequence). V lost 4 bases and J lost 1; bases outside the gene matches: 14. CDR3 DNA: TGTGCCAGCAGTTATCAAGGTTGGTGGGACAGGGGGCTGTCTGGGGCCAACGTCCTGACTTTC. This gives the protein CASSYQGWWDRGLSGANVLTF.

J is TRBJ2-3 and V is TRBV6-6; the D gene could be TRBD1 or TRBD2 (5 bases each). This CDR3 has 16 residues. V was clipped by 5 bases and J by 1 base, with 16 bases between them. Looked up from germline, CDR1 is MNHNY and CDR2 is SVGAGI (reference sequence). CDR3 loop: CASSHVSRGGTDTQYF. DNA for the CDR3: TGTGCCAGCAGTCACGTGAGTCGAGGGGGCACAGATACGCAGTATTTT.

This clonotype has only a few counts. The chain employs TRBV13 and TRBJ1-1, with D perhaps TRBD1 (5 bases). Germline V gene lookup returns CDR1 PRHDT and CDR2 FYEKMQ (reference sequence). V lost 3 bases and J lost 3, with 11 bases in between. The length of the CDR3 is 14 residues. CDR3: CASSFRGSYTEAFF. The CDR3, as DNA: TGTGCCAGCAGCTTTAGGGGCAGTTACACTGAAGCTTTCTTT.

This clonotype was picked up many times. The V gene is TRBV12-3 or TRBV12-4, the J gene TRBJ1-2; 7 nucleotides line up with TRBD1. The trim removed 7 bases at V and 2 bases at J, leaving 1 base unmatched. CDR3 size: 12 residues. The CDR3 protein is CASTGQNYGYTF. As DNA, the CDR3 is TGTGCCAGCACGGGACAGAACTATGGCTACACCTTC.

This clonotype was seen at least ten times. This rearrangement joins TRBV5-6 to TRBJ2-3, with D hard to call. Trimming removed 7 bases from V and 5 bases from J, with 5 bases in between. CDR1 and CDR2 (germline): SGHDT, YYEEEE. The CDR3 is 10 residues long. The CDR3 DNA reads TGTGCCAGCGGCGGAGATACGCAGTATTTT. It yields the protein CASGGDTQYF. Full variable domain (remainder filled in from reference TRBV5-6 and TRBJ2-3): DAGVTQSPTHLIKTRGQQVTLRCSPKSGHDTVSWYQQALGQGPQFIFQYYEEEERQRGNFPDRFSGHQFPNYSSELNVNALLLGDSALYLCASGGDTQYFGPGTRLTVL.

CDR3 residues: CSARTGFHEQYF. The CDR3 nucleotides are TGCAGTGCTAGAACCGGGTTCCACGAGCAGTACTTC. The rearrangement uses TRBV20-1 and TRBJ2-7; D is ambiguous. CDR1 is DFQATT, CDR2 SNEGSKA, per germline (reference sequence). Trimming took off 2 bases at V and 5 bases at J, with 10 bases between the two ends. The CDR3 consists of 12 residues.

There are many counts of this clonotype. The CDR3 region is CASSLSAQSSYEQYF. The CDR3 region has the DNA TGTGCCAGCAGTTTATCCGCCCAAAGCTCCTACGAGCAGTACTTC. This chain connects TRBV27 to TRBJ2-7; D is undetermined. CDR3 length equals 15 residues. Trimming cost V 0 bases and J 0 bases, with 9 bases left between them. CDR1 is MNHEY, CDR2 SMNVEV, per germline (reference sequence).

The chain employs TRBV6-2 or TRBV6-3 and TRBJ2-7, with D unresolved. CDR3 length: 12 amino acids. Per germline, CDR1 MNHEY and CDR2 SVGEGT. Trimming took 7 bases from V and 5 from J, leaving 12 bases between them. CDR3 residues: CASNTWVHEQYF. CDR3 in DNA: TGTGCCAGCAATACGTGGGTCCACGAGCAGTACTTC.

This clonotype was seen more than once but under ten times. The V call is TRBV6-6, the J call TRBJ2-5, with D tentatively TRBD1 (5 bases). Per germline, CDR1 MNHNY and CDR2 SVGAGI (reference sequence). This CDR3 contains 13 residues. V was trimmed by 6 bases and J by 5 bases, leaving 13 bases between them. Here the CDR3 DNA reads TGTGCCAGCAGACCCGCAGGGAACGAGACCCAGTACTTC. Protein: CASRPAGNETQYF.

The V gene is TRBV4-1, the J gene TRBJ2-3; D not certain. V shed 6 bases and J shed 0 bases, with 13 bases lying between them. This CDR3 region has 15 residues. CDR1 is MGHRA and CDR2 is YSYEKL in the germline V gene. DNA of the CDR3: TGCGCCAGCAGAAACAATTATAATAGCACAGATACGCAGTATTTT. Translating gives CASRNNYNSTDTQYF.